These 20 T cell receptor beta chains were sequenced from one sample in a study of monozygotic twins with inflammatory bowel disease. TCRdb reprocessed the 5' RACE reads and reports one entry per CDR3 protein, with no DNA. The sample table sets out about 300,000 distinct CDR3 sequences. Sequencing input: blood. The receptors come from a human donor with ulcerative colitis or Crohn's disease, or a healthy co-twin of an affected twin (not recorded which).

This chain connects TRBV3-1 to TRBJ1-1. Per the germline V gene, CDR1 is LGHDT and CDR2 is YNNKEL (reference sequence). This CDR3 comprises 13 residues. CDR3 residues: CASSHLENTEAFF.

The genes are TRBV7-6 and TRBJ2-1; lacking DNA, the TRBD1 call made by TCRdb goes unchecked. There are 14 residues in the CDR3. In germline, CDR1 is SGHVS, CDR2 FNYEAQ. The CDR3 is CASSLNRGYNEQFF.

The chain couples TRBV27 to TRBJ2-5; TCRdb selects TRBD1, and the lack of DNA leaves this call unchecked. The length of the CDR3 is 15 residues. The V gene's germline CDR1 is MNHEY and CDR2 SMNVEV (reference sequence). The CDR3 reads CASSPRRTRGETQYF.

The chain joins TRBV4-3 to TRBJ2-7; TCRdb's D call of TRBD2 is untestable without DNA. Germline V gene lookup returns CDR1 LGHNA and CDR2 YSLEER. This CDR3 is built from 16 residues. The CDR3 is CASSQASGSGVGEQYF.

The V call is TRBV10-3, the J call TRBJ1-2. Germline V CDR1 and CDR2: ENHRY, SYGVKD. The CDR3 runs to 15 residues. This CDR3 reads CAISGVKTSFYGYTF.

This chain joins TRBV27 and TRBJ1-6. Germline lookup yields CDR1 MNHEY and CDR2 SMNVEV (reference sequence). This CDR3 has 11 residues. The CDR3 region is CASSPGTALHF.

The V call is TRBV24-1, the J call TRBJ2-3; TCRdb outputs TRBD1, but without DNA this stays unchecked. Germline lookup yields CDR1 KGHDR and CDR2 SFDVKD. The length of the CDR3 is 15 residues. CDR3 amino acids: CATSDPGTRPDTQYF.

This CDR3 is CASRKTGVPSYEQYF. This chain links TRBV19 with TRBJ2-7; TCRdb reports TRBD1, a call that lacks DNA to check it against. Germline CDR1 reads LNHDA; CDR2 reads SQIVND (reference sequence). The CDR3 has 15 amino acids.

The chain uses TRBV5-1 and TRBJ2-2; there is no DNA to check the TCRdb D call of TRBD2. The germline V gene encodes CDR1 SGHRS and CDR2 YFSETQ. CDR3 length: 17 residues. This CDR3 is CASSLGASGTGPGELFF.

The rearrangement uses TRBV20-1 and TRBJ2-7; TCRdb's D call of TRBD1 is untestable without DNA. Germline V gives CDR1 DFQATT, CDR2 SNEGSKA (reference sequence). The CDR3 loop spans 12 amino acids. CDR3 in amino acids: CSARPDTYEQYF.

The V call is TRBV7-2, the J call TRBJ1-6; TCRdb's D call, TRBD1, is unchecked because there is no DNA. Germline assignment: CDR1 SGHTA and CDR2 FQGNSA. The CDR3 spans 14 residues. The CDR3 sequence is CASRQQGSVSPLHF.

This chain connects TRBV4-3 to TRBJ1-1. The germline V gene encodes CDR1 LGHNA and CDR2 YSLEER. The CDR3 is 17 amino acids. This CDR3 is CASSQGGNSPRNTEAFF.

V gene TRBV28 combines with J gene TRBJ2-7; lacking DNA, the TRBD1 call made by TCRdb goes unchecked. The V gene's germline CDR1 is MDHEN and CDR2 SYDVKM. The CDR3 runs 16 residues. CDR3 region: CATRQGIGSHYYEQYF.

The CDR3 reads CASSRGQGVIDEKLFF. V usage is TRBV7-9 and J usage is TRBJ1-4; TCRdb designates TRBD1, a call that cannot be tested without DNA. The germline V gene encodes CDR1 SEHNR and CDR2 FQNEAQ (reference sequence). The CDR3 length is 16 residues.

The CDR3 here is CSVEGWDSEAKNIQYF. The chain is built from TRBV29-1 and TRBJ2-4; TCRdb designates TRBD1, a call that cannot be tested without DNA. Germline lookup yields CDR1 SQVTM and CDR2 ANQGSEA. CDR3 length: 16 residues.

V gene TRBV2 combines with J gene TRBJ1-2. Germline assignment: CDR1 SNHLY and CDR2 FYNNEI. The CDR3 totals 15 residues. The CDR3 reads CASSEGVRGYYGYTF.

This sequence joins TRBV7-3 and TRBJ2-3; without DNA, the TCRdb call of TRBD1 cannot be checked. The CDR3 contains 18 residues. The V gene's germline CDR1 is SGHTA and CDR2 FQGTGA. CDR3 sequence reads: CASSPTRVGQGIPDTQYF.

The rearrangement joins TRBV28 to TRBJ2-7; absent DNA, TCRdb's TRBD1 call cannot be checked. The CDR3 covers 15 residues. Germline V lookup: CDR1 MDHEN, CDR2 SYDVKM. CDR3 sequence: CASQGVGGSSLEQYF.

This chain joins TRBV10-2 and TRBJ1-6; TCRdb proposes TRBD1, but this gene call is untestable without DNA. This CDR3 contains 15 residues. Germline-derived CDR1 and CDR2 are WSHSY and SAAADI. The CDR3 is CASTRGVQGSSPLHF.

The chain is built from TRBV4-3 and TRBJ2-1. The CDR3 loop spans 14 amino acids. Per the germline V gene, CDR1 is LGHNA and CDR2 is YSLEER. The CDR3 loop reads CASSQFVVIPEQFF.